This T cell receptor beta chain was sequenced during a study of T cell responses to AZD1222 COVID-19 vaccine. Comment on this clone: Its specificity is unknown.

The trim removed 5 bases at V and 0 bases at J, leaving 5 bases unmatched. The CDR3 is 15 residues long. From germline, CDR1 is SGHVS and CDR2 FQNEAQ. General study findings and limits: Only a handful of people who got AZD1222 tested seropositive at baseline. Vaccine-associated CD4 TCRs ranged over spike, dominating at 160-218 and 743-854.

Profiled with immunoSEQ multiplex PCR; TCRdb holds only in-frame clones, not every one. The table has approximately 150,000 clones, 70% to 90% seen once. This receptor was taken from an adult in good health. This rearrangement joins TRBV7-8 to TRBJ2-7; 9 bases line up with TRBD1. This sample comprised peripheral blood, obtained on day 0 of AZD1222 vaccination. Written as DNA, the CDR3 is TGTGCCAGCAGCCCGGACAGGGGCCGCTCCTACGAGCAGTACTTC. Translation: CASSPDRGRSYEQYF.